Each of the 28 T cell receptor beta chains below was sequenced from the same sample in a study of CD8 T cells in ankylosing spondylitis. A single record per CDR3 protein comes from TCRdb applying MiXCR to the 5' RACE reads. The table has roughly 160,000 distinct CDR3 sequences, 9.8% seen once. The material sequenced was blood, either unsorted or a sorted T cell fraction (not recorded which). All receptors derive from a female donor with ankylosing spondylitis or in good health (not recorded which).

The genes are TRBV10-2 and TRBJ2-1; a weak D match, TRBD2 (6 bases). The CDR3 is 10 amino acids. Trimming stripped 8 bases from V and 9 bases from J, with 8 bases between. Germline-derived CDR1 and CDR2 are WSHSY and SAAADI. In DNA, the CDR3 is TGCGCCAGCCTGGGGGGTGAGCAGTTCTTC. Translation gives CASLGGEQFF.

The chain recombines TRBV20-1 with TRBJ2-7; D gene unclear. Trimming removed 3 bases from V and 4 bases from J, with 16 bases in between. Germline V lookup: CDR1 DFQATT, CDR2 SNEGSKA (reference sequence). CDR3 size: 14 residues. CDR3 sequence: CSASRPDSLYEQYF. The DNA of the CDR3 is TGCAGTGCTAGTAGGCCAGATTCTTTGTACGAGCAGTACTTC.

This clonotype has just a few counts. This chain links TRBV20-1 with TRBJ1-2; no clear D gene. Deletions cut 3 bases from V and 3 bases from J, with 11 bases between. Germline V CDR1 and CDR2: DFQATT, SNEGSKA (reference sequence). The length of the CDR3 is 13 residues. In nucleotides, the CDR3 is TGCAGTGCTAGGAGGGTAGAGGACTATGGCTACACCTTC. Its translation is CSARRVEDYGYTF.

V usage is TRBV16 and J usage is TRBJ2-5; 12 positions match TRBD2. The CDR3 is 15 residues long. CDR1 is KGHSY, CDR2 FQNENV, per germline. The junction had 2 bases not matched to a gene; V was cut back by 4 bases and J by 2 bases. In nucleotides, the CDR3 is TGTGCCAGCAGCCGAGGGACTAGCGGGCAAGAGACCCAGTACTTC. Amino acid sequence: CASSRGTSGQETQYF.

This clonotype appeared a few times. The chain uses TRBV27 and TRBJ2-7, with D possibly being TRBD2 (5 bases). Germline V CDR1 and CDR2: MNHEY, SMNVEV (reference sequence). Trimming removed 6 bases from V and 2 bases from J, with 17 bases in between. The CDR3 is made up of 15 amino acids. CDR3 coding DNA: TGTGCCAGCAGCCCGCGGGCTTGGGTAGCCTACGAGCAGTACTTC. It specifies CASSPRAWVAYEQYF.

This clonotype was detected many times. The chain employs TRBV15 and TRBJ2-1, with D possibly being TRBD2 (7 bases). The germline gives CDR1 LNHNV, CDR2 YYDKDF (reference sequence). Deletions cut 4 bases from V and 12 bases from J, with 16 bases between. This CDR3 is built from 13 residues. The CDR3 region is CATSNTGGPGQFF. CDR3 nucleotide sequence: TGTGCCACCAGCAATACGGGGGGCCCTGGGCAGTTCTTC.

The chain employs TRBV5-1 and TRBJ2-7; 9 bases line up with TRBD2. The CDR3 totals 15 residues. J was trimmed by 3 bases and V by 0 bases; bases with no gene match: 4. CDR1 SGHRS and CDR2 YFSETQ come from the germline V gene. The CDR3: CASSLVASGIYEQYF. CDR3 in DNA: TGCGCCAGCAGCTTGGTGGCTAGCGGGATCTACGAGCAGTACTTC.

This clonotype appeared a few times. The genes are TRBV14 and TRBJ2-5; D remains ambiguous. The CDR3 has 14 amino acids. Between the trimmed V and J ends, which lost 5 bases and 0 bases, there was a span of 10 bases. The germline V gene encodes CDR1 SGHDN and CDR2 FVKESK. The CDR3 loop is CASSAPRYQETQYF. Here the CDR3 DNA reads TGTGCCAGCAGCGCCCCTAGGTACCAAGAGACCCAGTACTTC. The variable domain in full, completed from reference TRBV14 and TRBJ2-5, reads EAGVTQFPSHSVIEKGQTVTLRCDPISGHDNLYWYRRVMGKEIKFLLHFVKESKQDESGMPNNRFLAERTGGTYSTLKVQPAELEDSGVYFCASSAPRYQETQYFGPGTRLLVL.

This clonotype was found many times. The chain links TRBV4-3 to TRBJ2-1; the D gene is possibly TRBD1 (5 bases). Germline values: CDR1 LGHNA, CDR2 YSLEER. The V end was cut by 0 bases, the J end by 1 base, with 10 bases between. The CDR3 has 16 amino acids. This CDR3 is CASSQDQDTSYNEQFF. CDR3 DNA: TGCGCCAGCAGCCAAGACCAGGACACTTCCTACAATGAGCAGTTCTTC.

This clonotype was observed many times. The chain uses TRBV5-6 and TRBJ1-3; D not certain. Germline CDR1 and CDR2: SGHDT and YYEEEE. V was clipped by 6 bases and J by 0 bases, with 16 bases between them. This CDR3 comprises 16 residues. This CDR3 is CASTGGGPYSGNTIYF. For the CDR3, the DNA is TGTGCCAGCACCGGAGGTGGACCGTACTCTGGAAACACCATATATTTT.

This clonotype appeared many times. This chain uses TRBV5-1 with TRBJ1-1; 10 bases agree with TRBD1. Germline V gene lookup returns CDR1 SGHRS and CDR2 YFSETQ. The CDR3 is 17 residues long. The trim removed 1 base at V and 4 bases at J, leaving 10 bases unmatched. This CDR3 reads CASSLPRDRGRVTEAFF. CDR3 DNA: TGCGCCAGCAGCTTGCCCCGGGACAGGGGACGGGTCACTGAAGCTTTCTTT.

This chain uses TRBV6-5 with TRBJ2-1, with no clear D. The V gene lost 2 bases and the J gene lost 8 bases, with 16 bases spanning the gap. This CDR3 is 15 amino acids long. From germline, CDR1 is MNHEY and CDR2 SVGAGI. The CDR3: CASSYKRDGSYEQFF. DNA for the CDR3: TGTGCCAGCAGTTACAAAAGGGATGGAAGCTATGAGCAGTTCTTC.

The chain recombines TRBV6-2 or TRBV6-3 with TRBJ1-3, with unresolved D. From germline, CDR1 is MNHEY and CDR2 SVGEGT. This CDR3 has 13 residues. V lost 7 bases and J 6 bases, leaving 13 bases between the germline ends. As DNA, the CDR3 is TGTGCCAGCAACCAAGGAACTCTAAACACCATATATTTT. Protein product: CASNQGTLNTIYF.

The rearrangement uses TRBV24-1 and TRBJ2-1; 7 nucleotides line up with TRBD1. V trimming: 4 bases; J trimming: 7 bases; junction bases outside the gene matches: 3. Germline CDR1 reads KGHDR; CDR2 reads SFDVKD. The CDR3 is 13 amino acids. The CDR3 loop reads CATSETGWNEQFF. DNA for the CDR3: TGTGCCACCAGTGAGACAGGGTGGAATGAGCAGTTCTTC.

The chain has TRBV27 and TRBJ2-5, with TRBD1 matching over 8 bases. Germline V CDR1 and CDR2: MNHEY, SMNVEV (reference sequence). This CDR3 comprises 18 residues. V shed 2 bases and J 7 bases; nucleotides not matched to a gene: 18. The DNA for the CDR3 is TGTGCCAGCAGTTTACAAGGGGGGACAGGTCTCGAGAGAGGGACCCAGTACTTC. Translation: CASSLQGGTGLERGTQYF.

This clonotype has a handful of counts. The chain links TRBV2 to TRBJ2-1; 8 bases are a match to TRBD2. V gave up 6 bases and J gave up 4 bases; unmatched junction bases: 11. Germline CDR1 SNHLY, CDR2 FYNNEI. The CDR3 has 16 residues. DNA of the CDR3: TGTGCCAGCAGCCCCTTAACTAGCGGCCGATACAATGAGCAGTTCTTC. Amino acid sequence: CASSPLTSGRYNEQFF.

This clonotype appeared a few times. The V gene is TRBV27, the J gene TRBJ2-5; 7 bases agree with TRBD2. V lost 2 bases to trimming and J lost 5 bases; unmatched junction nucleotides: 2. The CDR3 is 13 amino acids. Germline CDR1 reads MNHEY; CDR2 reads SMNVEV (reference sequence). The CDR3 region is CASSLAGVETQYF. DNA for the CDR3: TGTGCCAGCAGTTTAGCGGGAGTGGAGACCCAGTACTTC.

This clonotype came up a few times. This chain links TRBV23-1 with TRBJ2-5; D possibly corresponds to TRBD2 (5 bases). TRBV23-1 is filed as an ORF, its function uncertain. The ends were cut back, 0 bases at V and 1 base at J, with 9 bases in the middle. The CDR3 is 15 amino acids. This CDR3 is CASSQSGETQETQYF. The CDR3 DNA follows: TGCGCCAGCAGTCAATCGGGAGAGACCCAAGAGACCCAGTACTTC.

This clonotype was observed a handful of times. This chain joins TRBV12-3 or TRBV12-4 and TRBJ2-1, with unresolved D. The CDR3 sequence is 13 residues long. Trimming pared 4 bases from V and 4 bases from J, leaving 8 bases between. The CDR3 loop is CASSSASYNEQFF. The CDR3 DNA follows: TGTGCCAGCAGTTCGGCCTCTTACAATGAGCAGTTCTTC.

This clonotype was detected many times. The chain employs TRBV6-1 and TRBJ1-1, with 7 bases that match TRBD1. The CDR3 has 12 residues. Germline assignment: CDR1 MNHNS and CDR2 SASEGT. CDR3 in amino acids: CAAGRGDTEAFF. In DNA form, the CDR3 reads TGTGCAGCGGGCAGGGGGGACACTGAAGCTTTCTTT.

This clonotype has just one count. V usage is TRBV4-2 and J usage is TRBJ2-1, with a tentative D call TRBD1 (5 bases). Trimming took off 3 bases at V and 9 bases at J, with 21 bases between the two ends. Per the germline V gene, CDR1 is LGHNA and CDR2 is YNFKEQ. The CDR3 is 16 residues long. CDR3 sequence reads: CASSHSLWAGLVEQFF. DNA for the CDR3: TGTGCCAGCAGCCATTCTTTGTGGGCAGGGCTAGTTGAGCAGTTCTTC.

This clonotype was picked up many times. The chain uses TRBV10-2 and TRBJ2-1; 10 positions match TRBD2. Germline loops: CDR1 WSHSY, CDR2 SAAADI. The CDR3 has 16 amino acids. V was pared by 3 bases and J by 1 base, with 3 bases of the junction left unmatched. The chain's CDR3 is CASSDAAGGSYNEQFF. CDR3 sequence (DNA): TGCGCCAGCAGTGATGCAGCGGGAGGGTCCTACAATGAGCAGTTCTTC.

The CDR3 nucleotides read TGTGCCAGCAGCAGTTTCCGGGAGCTAACAGATACGCAGTATTTT. It translates to CASSSFRELTDTQYF. The rearrangement links TRBV11-2 to TRBJ2-3; tentative D call: TRBD2 (6 bases). V lost 5 bases, J lost 3 bases, and 15 bases lay in between. The CDR3 totals 15 residues. CDR1 SGHAT and CDR2 FQNNGV come from the germline V gene.

The rearrangement uses TRBV20-1 and TRBJ2-2; D is undetermined. The CDR3 is made up of 13 amino acids. The germline V and J ends were trimmed by 0 bases and 5 bases, with 7 bases remaining between them. Per the germline V gene, CDR1 is DFQATT and CDR2 is SNEGSKA (reference sequence). CDR3 amino acids: CSARDLGTGELFF. CDR3 in DNA: TGCAGTGCTAGAGATCTGGGGACCGGGGAGCTGTTTTTT.

This clonotype was seen only a few times. J is TRBJ2-2 and V is TRBV3-1; no clear D. The ends were cut back, 1 base at V and 1 base at J, with 7 bases in the middle. Germline V lookup: CDR1 LGHDT, CDR2 YNNKEL (reference sequence). The CDR3 is 15 amino acids. This chain's CDR3 is CASSQGTVNTGELFF. The CDR3 nucleotides read TGTGCCAGCAGCCAAGGGACCGTGAACACCGGGGAGCTGTTTTTT.

The chain employs TRBV20-1 and TRBJ2-1; 9 bases fit TRBD2. Per germline, CDR1 DFQATT and CDR2 SNEGSKA (reference sequence). The CDR3 length is 15 residues. V gave up 0 bases and J gave up 10 bases; unmatched junction bases: 10. CDR3 loop: CSARDLRGRAREQFF. For the CDR3, the DNA is TGCAGTGCTAGAGATCTTCGCGGGAGGGCCCGGGAGCAGTTCTTC.

This clonotype was seen ten or more times. The chain employs TRBV9 and TRBJ2-1; D is perhaps TRBD2 (5 bases). Germline assignment: CDR1 SGDLS and CDR2 YYNGEE. This CDR3 spans 12 amino acids. Trimming shortened V by 7 bases and J by 6 bases, and 11 bases separated the two germline ends. CDR3 residues: CASAGRSNEQFF. The CDR3 nucleotides read TGTGCCAGCGCGGGCCGCAGCAATGAGCAGTTCTTC.

This clonotype has a count of ten or more. V is TRBV12-3 or TRBV12-4 and J is TRBJ2-1, with 7 bases fitting TRBD2. The CDR3 is made up of 13 amino acids. After removal of 11 bases from V and 9 bases from J, the junction contained 13 bases not matched to a gene. The CDR3 bases are TGTGCCCTCGGAGCGGGGACCCACGGTGAGCAGTTCTTC. This sequence encodes CALGAGTHGEQFF.